The 29 T cell receptor beta chains in this list originate from one sample, sequenced in a study of a mutant IDH1 vaccine in newly diagnosed glioma. The protocol was immunoSEQ multiplex PCR, while the TCRdb copy is restricted to in-frame clones and leaves out a portion. The table records 40,000 to 45,000 clones, about 76% of them present only once. The time point is: week 23, last vaccination. Doses of 300 ug of mutant IDH1 20-mer peptide were given with topical imiquimod. These TCRs' antigens remain unknown. The sample here was PBMCs, taken from a glioma patient whose treatment included an IDH1 peptide vaccine. The receptors derive from a middle-aged man with glioma.

The V and J genes are TRBV5-6 and TRBJ1-2; D perhaps matches TRBD1 (5 bases). The CDR3 has 14 residues. The germline gives CDR1 SGHDT, CDR2 YYEEEE. The V and J ends lost 3 bases and 4 bases respectively, with 13 bases between them. The CDR3 reads CASSSGTEIYGYTF. DNA of the CDR3: TGTGCCAGCAGCTCTGGGACGGAGATCTATGGCTACACCTTC. The entire variable domain, with the rest obtained from reference TRBV5-6 and TRBJ1-2, is as follows: DAGVTQSPTHLIKTRGQQVTLRCSPKSGHDTVSWYQQALGQGPQFIFQYYEEEERQRGNFPDRFSGHQFPNYSSELNVNALLLGDSALYLCASSSGTEIYGYTFGSGTRLTVV.

V is TRBV5-1 and J is TRBJ2-6; 7 nucleotides agree with TRBD1. From germline, CDR1 is SGHRS and CDR2 YFSETQ. After removal of 1 base from V and 4 bases from J, the junction contained 5 bases not matched to a gene. The CDR3 length is 16 residues. CDR3 nucleotide sequence: TGCGCCAGCAGCTTGAGACAGGGCCCCGGGGCCAACGTCCTGACTTTC. It codes for CASSLRQGPGANVLTF.

The J gene is TRBJ1-1, the V gene TRBV11-2; D is unresolved. The germline V gene has CDR1 SGHAT and CDR2 FQNNGV. The CDR3 extends over 13 amino acids. Trimming took 4 bases from V and 3 from J, leaving 9 bases between them. The CDR3, as DNA: TGTGCCAGCAGCTGGATGAGGGACACTGAAGCTTTCTTT. This gives the protein CASSWMRDTEAFF. Full variable domain (outside the CDR3, taken from reference TRBV11-2 and TRBJ1-1): EAGVAQSPRYKIIEKRQSVAFWCNPISGHATLYWYQQILGQGPKLLIQFQNNGVVDDSQLPKDRFSAERLKGVDSTLKIQPAKLEDSAVYLCASSWMRDTEAFFGQGTRLTVV.

This sequence joins TRBV7-2 and TRBJ2-3, with a tentative D call TRBD2 (6 bases). V gave up 6 bases and J gave up 6 bases, with 16 bases separating them. The CDR3 contains 14 residues. The germline V gene has CDR1 SGHTA and CDR2 FQGNSA. As DNA, the CDR3 is TGTGCCAGCAGACCCGGGGACTTCTCCGATACGCAGTATTTT. Amino acid sequence: CASRPGDFSDTQYF.

This clone appeared a few times. The chain links TRBV18 to TRBJ1-1; a weak D match, TRBD1 (5 bases). V was trimmed by 6 bases and J by 6 bases, leaving 14 bases between them. The CDR3 covers 13 residues. Germline V gene lookup returns CDR1 KGHSH and CDR2 LQKENI. The CDR3 here is CASSPDRSAEAFF. The CDR3 DNA reads as TGTGCCAGCTCCCCTGACAGATCCGCTGAAGCTTTCTTT.

The rearrangement links TRBV18 to TRBJ2-7; D not certain. The CDR3 runs 14 residues. Germline CDR1 is KGHSH and CDR2 is LQKENI. Trimming took off 1 base at V and 7 bases at J, with 14 bases between the two ends. CDR3 coding DNA: TGTGCCAGCTCACCACAGGAAGGAGCAGGTGAGCAGTACTTC. Its protein product is CASSPQEGAGEQYF.

This clone has just one count. The V and J genes are TRBV7-2 and TRBJ2-7, with D possibly matching TRBD1 (5 bases). The germline CDR1 and CDR2 sequences are SGHTA and FQGNSA. CDR3 length equals 15 residues. The V end was cut by 2 bases, the J end by 5 bases, with 16 bases between. For the CDR3, the DNA is TGTGCCAGCAGCTTATCCAGGGAATCCCTAAACGAGCAGTACTTC. Amino acid sequence: CASSLSRESLNEQYF.

This sequence joins TRBV6-6 and TRBJ1-1; 8 bases fit TRBD1. V dropped 6 bases and J dropped 4; count of bases not matched to a gene: 4. Germline V lookup: CDR1 MNHNY, CDR2 SVGAGI (reference sequence). This CDR3 has 13 amino acids. The CDR3 DNA reads as TGTGCCAGCAGCAATACAGGGGGCACTGAAGCTTTCTTT. The encoded protein is CASSNTGGTEAFF.

The CDR3 DNA reads as TGTGCCAGCAGTCACCATTCGGAGTACTTC. Translating gives CASSHHSEYF. The V gene is TRBV6-4, the J gene TRBJ2-7; D gene ambiguous. CDR3 length: 10 amino acids. Germline CDR1 is MRHNA and CDR2 is SNTAGT. The V and J ends lost 5 bases and 11 bases respectively, with 10 bases between them.

The gene calls are TRBV7-2 and TRBJ2-3, with unresolved D. CDR1 is SGHTA, CDR2 FQGNSA, per germline. V dropped 3 bases and J dropped 7 bases, with 5 bases sitting between them. This CDR3 spans 11 amino acids. CDR3 DNA sequence: TGTGCCAGCAGCTTCCAAAATACGCAGTATTTT. Translating gives CASSFQNTQYF.

The chain links TRBV6-4 to TRBJ2-2, with TRBD1 as a possible D gene (6 bases). The germline V gene has CDR1 MRHNA and CDR2 SNTAGT. The CDR3 contains 14 residues. V was shortened by 6 bases and J by 2 bases, with 10 bases between the two germline ends. This CDR3 reads CASSGTFNTGELFF. CDR3 sequence (DNA): TGTGCCAGCAGCGGGACATTTAACACCGGGGAGCTGTTTTTT.

The rearrangement links TRBV6-5 to TRBJ2-7; D ambiguous. The CDR3 spans 15 residues. Germline CDR1 MNHEY, CDR2 SVGAGI. With 7 bases removed from V and 2 bases from J, the gap between germline ends came to 18 bases. The CDR3 region is CASKPRGNLAYEQYF. The CDR3 DNA sequence: TGTGCCAGCAAGCCACGTGGGAACCTAGCCTACGAGCAGTACTTC.

The chain has TRBV7-9 and TRBJ1-4, with TRBD1 identical over 9 bases. Germline V gives CDR1 SEHNR, CDR2 FQNEAQ (reference sequence). CDR3 length equals 15 residues. V gave up 3 bases and J gave up 4 bases; unmatched junction bases: 3. The CDR3 DNA sequence: TGTGCCAGCAGCTTTGGGGGACAGGGTAATGAAAAACTGTTTTTT. Translation gives CASSFGGQGNEKLFF. The full variable domain, rest sourced from reference TRBV7-9 and TRBJ1-4, is DTGVSQNPRHKITKRGQNVTFRCDPISEHNRLYWYRQTLGQGPEFLTYFQNEAQLEKSRLLSDRFSAERPKGSFSTLEIQRTEQGDSAMYLCASSFGGQGNEKLFFGSGTQLSVL.

The V gene is TRBV4-2, the J gene TRBJ2-4; D may be TRBD2 (5 bases). The ends were cut back, 3 bases at V and 7 bases at J, with 16 bases in the middle. This CDR3 spans 15 amino acids. Germline CDR1 is LGHNA and CDR2 is YNFKEQ. The CDR3 nucleotides read TGTGCCAGCAGCCATGCCGAGGGTCAGAGGAACATTCAGTACTTC. Its protein product is CASSHAEGQRNIQYF.

This clone showed up just a few times. The V gene is TRBV6-1, the J gene TRBJ2-3; no definite D call. This CDR3 is built from 15 residues. The germline V gene encodes CDR1 MNHNS and CDR2 SASEGT. Trimming removed 4 bases from V and 2 bases from J, with 13 bases in between. Here the CDR3 reads CASSVSRTSTDTQYF. CDR3 in DNA: TGTGCCAGCAGTGTTAGCAGGACCTCCACAGATACGCAGTATTTT.

The chain has TRBV5-1 and TRBJ1-1, with TRBD1 matching over 12 bases. After removal of 4 bases from V and 10 bases from J, the junction contained 8 bases not matched to a gene. Germline V gives CDR1 SGHRS, CDR2 YFSETQ. The CDR3 is 14 amino acids. The CDR3 protein is CASSLSRDRGRAFF. Here the CDR3 DNA reads TGCGCCAGCAGCCTGTCCCGGGACAGGGGGCGAGCTTTCTTT.

This clone has a single count. The chain links TRBV6-5 to TRBJ2-2, with D unclear. Per germline, CDR1 MNHEY and CDR2 SVGAGI. Trimming removed 11 bases at V and 0 bases at J, with 16 bases between. The CDR3 contains 15 residues. CDR3 nucleotides: TGTGCCCTCGAGGTGGGCACTTCGAACACCGGGGAGCTGTTTTTT. Translation: CALEVGTSNTGELFF.

J is TRBJ2-7 and V is TRBV6-5, with 9 bases lining up with TRBD1. Germline V lookup: CDR1 MNHEY, CDR2 SVGAGI. The V gene end was trimmed by 6 bases and the J gene end by 0 bases; junction bases not matched to a gene: 6. CDR3 length: 15 residues. Here the CDR3 reads CASSPGTGNSYEQYF. The CDR3 DNA follows: TGTGCCAGCAGCCCCGGGACAGGGAACTCCTACGAGCAGTACTTC.

The chain is built from TRBV19 and TRBJ2-1; tentatively, D is TRBD1 (6 bases). Germline CDR1 LNHDA, CDR2 SQIVND (reference sequence). The CDR3 covers 14 residues. V was trimmed by 9 bases and J by 12 bases, leaving 24 bases between them. As DNA, the CDR3 is TGTGCCAGCCGGAGCGAGGGGGATAATAGGAGGCAGTTCTTC. The encoded protein is CASRSEGDNRRQFF.

The rearrangement links TRBV6-5 to TRBJ1-1; D gene uncertain. Germline V gives CDR1 MNHEY, CDR2 SVGAGI. The CDR3 spans 14 residues. V was shortened by 0 bases and J by 3 bases, with 8 bases between the two germline ends. CDR3 loop: CASSYSRVDTEAFF. The CDR3 DNA reads TGTGCCAGCAGTTACTCGCGGGTTGACACTGAAGCTTTCTTT.

The V call is TRBV7-6, the J call TRBJ1-1, with 9 bases fitting TRBD1. The CDR3 runs 18 residues. Unmatched junction bases numbered 15, after V lost 4 bases and J lost 3 bases. Germline CDR1 and CDR2: SGHVS and FNYEAQ. CDR3: CASSSLGKGQGSDTEAFF. The CDR3 DNA follows: TGTGCCAGCAGCTCCCTCGGGAAGGGACAGGGCTCCGACACTGAAGCTTTCTTT.

CDR3 in DNA: TGTGCCAGCAGCTTAGTAGGCAGGGCCTACGAGCAGTACTTC. This translates into CASSLVGRAYEQYF. The chain employs TRBV11-2 and TRBJ2-7; possibly TRBD1 for D (5 bases). V shed 1 base and J shed 2 bases, with 9 bases lying between them. Per the germline V gene, CDR1 is SGHAT and CDR2 is FQNNGV. The CDR3 sequence is 14 residues long.

The rearrangement joins TRBV6-1 to TRBJ2-6; D is uncertain. This CDR3 contains 16 residues. CDR1 is MNHNS, CDR2 SASEGT, per germline. The V gene lost 3 bases and the J gene lost 0 bases, with 9 bases spanning the gap. The CDR3 loop reads CASSDSRASGANVLTF. CDR3 in DNA: TGTGCCAGCAGTGACAGTCGGGCCTCTGGGGCCAACGTCCTGACTTTC.

This clone was counted between two and nine times. The chain carries TRBV2 and TRBJ1-2; D is possibly TRBD1 (6 bases). Germline V gene sequence: CDR1 SNHLY, CDR2 FYNNEI. V was clipped by 3 bases and J by 7 bases, with 18 bases between them. The CDR3 loop spans 15 amino acids. In DNA form, the CDR3 reads TGTGCCAGCAGTGACCCGACAGGCTTCGTGGGTGGCTACACCTTC. This gives the protein CASSDPTGFVGGYTF.

CDR3 DNA sequence: TGTGCCAGTAGCGCCCTGACTATCCCAGATACGCAGTATTTT. Translating gives CASSALTIPDTQYF. The V gene is TRBV19, the J gene TRBJ2-3; D is possibly TRBD2 (5 bases). Trimming pared 6 bases from V and 4 bases from J, leaving 14 bases between. The CDR3 consists of 14 residues. Looked up from germline, CDR1 is LNHDA and CDR2 is SQIVND (reference sequence).

The chain links TRBV18 to TRBJ1-6; D may be TRBD1 (6 bases). The germline V and J ends were trimmed by 0 bases and 5 bases, with 11 bases remaining between them. The CDR3 covers 16 residues. Germline lookup yields CDR1 KGHSH and CDR2 LQKENI. CDR3 DNA: TGTGCCAGCTCACCACCTGGACAGCCTAATAATTCACCCCTCCACTTT. Translated: CASSPPGQPNNSPLHF.

This chain connects TRBV19 to TRBJ2-7; 8 bases are a match to TRBD2. This CDR3 comprises 14 residues. Looked up from germline, CDR1 is LNHDA and CDR2 is SQIVND (reference sequence). With V trimmed by 1 base and J by 4 bases, 3 bases remained unmatched. Written as DNA, the CDR3 is TGTGCCAGTAGTATAGGTAGCGGGGCTTACGAGCAGTACTTC. This translates into CASSIGSGAYEQYF. Full variable domain (remainder filled in from reference TRBV19 and TRBJ2-7): DGGITQSPKYLFRKEGQNVTLSCEQNLNHDAMYWYRQDPGQGLRLIYYSQIVNDFQKGDIAEGYSVSREKKESFPLTVTSAQKNPTAFYLCASSIGSGAYEQYFGPGTRLTVT.

The genes are TRBV5-6 and TRBJ2-1; TRBD1 might be the D (6 bases). Trimming took off 4 bases at V and 8 bases at J, with 10 bases between the two ends. The CDR3 sequence is 12 residues long. Germline loops: CDR1 SGHDT, CDR2 YYEEEE. The CDR3 loop is CASSLTGYEQFF. CDR3 DNA: TGTGCCAGCAGCCTCACAGGGTATGAGCAGTTCTTC. Based on the CDR3 plus reference TRBV5-6 and TRBJ2-1, the full variable domain is DAGVTQSPTHLIKTRGQQVTLRCSPKSGHDTVSWYQQALGQGPQFIFQYYEEEERQRGNFPDRFSGHQFPNYSSELNVNALLLGDSALYLCASSLTGYEQFFGPGTRLTVL.

The chain is built from TRBV5-1 and TRBJ2-7, with 7 positions matching TRBD2. CDR1 is SGHRS and CDR2 is YFSETQ in the germline V gene. The CDR3 spans 15 residues. After removal of 2 bases from V and 5 bases from J, the junction contained 10 bases not matched to a gene. The CDR3 loop reads CASSLNAGTINEQYF. DNA of the CDR3: TGCGCCAGCAGCTTAAACGCAGGGACTATTAACGAGCAGTACTTC.